Listed here are 17 T cell receptor beta chains from one sample, sequenced in a study of T cells in Graves' hyperthyroidism and ophthalmopathy. Using RNA transcripts as the source, TCR beta CDR3 regions were amplified. First-round RT-PCR with HTBI primers amplified the TCR CDR3 region. Via MiXCR, TCRdb re-called the multiplex PCR reads, giving one row per CDR3 protein. The data contain about 560,000 distinct CDR3 sequences, roughly 46% of them singletons. The sequencing input was peripheral blood or thyroid tissue (not recorded which). Receptors originate from a woman aged 18-29 years with Graves' hyperthyroidism.

Regarding this clonotype: This sequence may be a read error, since a much larger clone differs from it by one base. This rearrangement joins TRBV9 to TRBJ1-4; D is undetermined. CDR3 length: 15 amino acids. Germline-derived CDR1 and CDR2 are SGDLS and YYNGEE. The V end lost 0 bases, the J end lost 0 bases, and 6 bases lay between the germline ends. The CDR3 DNA reads as TGTGCCAGCAGCGTAGAAGGGACAACTAATGAAAAACTGTTTTTT. Translation gives CASSVEGTTNEKLFF.

There are many counts of this clonotype. The chain uses TRBV15 and TRBJ1-6; 7 nucleotides align to TRBD1. V lost 0 bases and J lost 8; bases outside the gene matches: 7. The V gene's germline CDR1 is LNHNV and CDR2 YYDKDF (reference sequence). The CDR3 length is 16 residues. CDR3 amino acids: CATSREVDREHSPLHF. The CDR3, as DNA: TGTGCCACCAGCAGAGAGGTCGACAGGGAACATTCACCCCTCCACTTT. The variable domain in full, with the rest retrieved from reference TRBV15 and TRBJ1-6, is DAMVIQNPRYQVTQFGKPVTLSCSQTLNHNVMYWYQQKSSQAPKLLFHYYDKDFNNEADTPDNFQSRRPNTSFCFLDIRSPGLGDTAMYLCATSREVDREHSPLHFGNGTRLTVT.

A few counts support this clonotype. Here the CDR3 DNA reads TGCGCCAGCAGCTTTGATGGCATCAACACTGAAGCTTTCTTT. Translating it yields CASSFDGINTEAFF. The gene calls are TRBV5-1 and TRBJ1-1; D gene uncertain. The V end was cut by 2 bases, the J end by 2 bases, with 10 bases between. The CDR3 totals 14 residues. Germline-derived CDR1 and CDR2 are SGHRS and YFSETQ. Full variable domain (outside the CDR3, taken from reference TRBV5-1 and TRBJ1-1): KAGVTQTPRYLIKTRGQQVTLSCSPISGHRSVSWYQQTPGQGLQFLFEYFSETQRNKGNFPGRFSGRQFSNSRSEMNVSTLELGDSALYLCASSFDGINTEAFFGQGTRLTVV.

This clonotype has only a few counts. The gene calls are TRBV14 and TRBJ2-2; no definite D call. The V gene's germline CDR1 is SGHDN and CDR2 FVKESK. V was pared by 4 bases and J by 1 base, with 7 bases between. The CDR3 is made up of 14 amino acids. DNA of the CDR3: TGTGCCAGCAGCCCCCGACAGAACACCGGGGAGCTGTTTTTT. This encodes CASSPRQNTGELFF.

J is TRBJ2-6 and V is TRBV2; TRBD1 is a possible D gene (6 bases). The CDR3 runs 15 residues. The V gene lost 9 bases and the J gene lost 3 bases, with 15 bases spanning the gap. Germline V gene data show CDR1 as SNHLY and CDR2 as FYNNEI. CDR3 residues: CARALGGDGANVLTF. CDR3 sequence (DNA): TGTGCCAGGGCATTAGGGGGAGATGGGGCCAACGTCCTGACTTTC.

This clonotype was counted a single time. This chain uses TRBV2 with TRBJ1-1, with D perhaps TRBD1 (6 bases). Trimming left V 4 bases short and J 5 bases short, with 11 bases between. Germline V gene lookup returns CDR1 SNHLY and CDR2 FYNNEI. This CDR3 has 13 residues. The CDR3 nucleotides are TGTGCCAGCAGTGCACAGGGTTGGACTGAAGCTTTCTTT. This encodes CASSAQGWTEAFF.

The chain has TRBV2 and TRBJ2-5; TRBD2 might be the D (5 bases). CDR1 and CDR2 (germline): SNHLY, FYNNEI. There are 15 residues in the CDR3. With 5 bases removed from V and 5 bases from J, the gap between germline ends came to 18 bases. CDR3 sequence: CASSPRTRFGETQYF. CDR3 DNA sequence: TGTGCCAGCAGTCCTCGAACTAGGTTCGGCGAGACCCAGTACTTC.

The chain links TRBV7-6 to TRBJ1-5; D call uncertain. This CDR3 has 12 residues. Germline V gene sequence: CDR1 SGHVS, CDR2 FNYEAQ. The germline V and J ends were trimmed by 5 bases and 8 bases, with 10 bases remaining between them. In DNA form, the CDR3 reads TGTGCCAGCAGCCCCGGTTACGAGCCCCAGCATTTT. Translating it yields CASSPGYEPQHF.

The CDR3 here is CAISPNPGGEGEKLFF. CDR3 nucleotides: TGTGCCATCAGCCCGAATCCCGGGGGCGAGGGGGAAAAACTGTTTTTT. The chain recombines TRBV10-3 with TRBJ1-4; the D gene is possibly TRBD1 (6 bases). The length of the CDR3 is 16 residues. Per the germline V gene, CDR1 is ENHRY and CDR2 is SYGVKD. Trimming took 6 bases from V and 8 from J, leaving 22 bases between them.

The chain recombines TRBV12-3 or TRBV12-4 with TRBJ2-5, with unresolved D. This CDR3 has 15 amino acids. V was clipped by 6 bases and J by 1 base, with 15 bases between them. The CDR3 spells CASSNLVGPQETQYF. CDR3 DNA: TGTGCCAGCAGCAACCTCGTTGGCCCCCAAGAGACCCAGTACTTC.

The gene calls are TRBV29-1 and TRBJ1-2; the D gene is possibly TRBD1 (6 bases). Germline lookup yields CDR1 SQVTM and CDR2 ANQGSEA. Between the trimmed V and J ends, which lost 8 bases and 3 bases, there was a span of 16 bases. The CDR3 spans 13 residues. The CDR3 sequence is CSPSTTGDYGYTF. Here the CDR3 DNA reads TGCAGCCCCAGTACGACAGGAGACTATGGCTACACCTTC.

This clonotype was counted a single time. The chain joins TRBV29-1 to TRBJ1-2; D is unresolved. The germline CDR1 and CDR2 sequences are SQVTM and ANQGSEA. This CDR3 contains 12 residues. The V end lost 1 base, the J end lost 8 bases, and 11 bases lay between the germline ends. CDR3 nucleotides: TGCAGCGTTGAAGTGACGGCGGCCGGCTACACCTTC. It specifies CSVEVTAAGYTF.

The chain links TRBV19 to TRBJ2-2; 9 nucleotides line up with TRBD1. The germline V gene encodes CDR1 LNHDA and CDR2 SQIVND (reference sequence). The CDR3 covers 14 residues. V dropped 5 bases and J dropped 6; count of bases not matched to a gene: 4. CDR3 bases: TGTGCCAGTAGTGAACAGGGGGCGCCCGGGGAGCTGTTTTTT. Amino acids: CASSEQGAPGELFF.

This clonotype appeared many times. The V gene is TRBV19, the J gene TRBJ1-6; a weak D match, TRBD1 (5 bases). CDR1 and CDR2 (germline): LNHDA, SQIVND (reference sequence). Between the trimmed V and J ends, which lost 8 bases and 8 bases, there was a span of 13 bases. This CDR3 region has 13 residues. The CDR3 reads CASGRQGHSPLHF. As DNA, the CDR3 is TGTGCCAGTGGTAGGCAGGGCCATTCACCCCTCCACTTT.

A note on this clonotype: One junction end does not reproduce the germline sequence, and a read error may be involved. The chain employs TRBV2 and TRBJ1-2; maybe TRBD1 (5 bases). The V gene's germline CDR1 is SNHLY and CDR2 FYNNEI. This CDR3 has 13 amino acids. CDR3 protein: CARSETGRGGYTF. The CDR3, as DNA: TGTGCCAGAAGTGAGACGGGGCGAGGCGGCTACACCTTC. Supplemented by reference TRBV2 and TRBJ1-2, the full variable domain reads EPEVTQTPSHQVTQMGQEVILRCVPISNHLYFYWYRQILGQKVEFLVSFYNNEISEKSEIFDDQFSVERPDGSNFTLKIRSTKLEDSAMYFCARSETGRGGYTFGSGTRLTVV.

This sequence joins TRBV29-1 and TRBJ1-2; D call uncertain. The CDR3 contains 12 residues. Germline V CDR1 and CDR2: SQVTM, ANQGSEA. V was clipped by 8 bases and J by 4 bases, with 14 bases between them. The DNA for the CDR3 is TGCAGCTTCAGCGGATCGACCTATGGCTACACCTTC. It is translated as CSFSGSTYGYTF.

The sample holds a few counts of this clonotype. The J gene is TRBJ1-5, the V gene TRBV6-5, with D hard to call. Germline V gives CDR1 MNHEY, CDR2 SVGAGI. Trimming removed 8 bases at V and 6 bases at J, with 20 bases between. The CDR3 loop spans 15 amino acids. The CDR3 bases are TGTGCCAGCGGTCACGTTGTAAGTCGAAGTCAGCCCCAGCATTTT. Residues: CASGHVVSRSQPQHF.